Listed here are 22 T cell receptor beta chains from one sample, sequenced in a study of vaccination and CD4 T cells after COVID-19. Each CDR3 protein is one row after TCRdb ran MiXCR on the PCR reads. The data contain 20,000 to 30,000 distinct CDR3 sequences, under 65% of them singletons. The sequences come from CD4+ T cells from blood, collected before SARS-CoV-2 vaccination. The source is a human donor who had recovered from COVID-19.

The V and J genes are TRBV2 and TRBJ2-5; D uncertain. Germline lookup yields CDR1 SNHLY and CDR2 FYNNEI. The CDR3 contains 15 residues. V gave up 2 bases and J gave up 5 bases, with 15 bases separating them. The CDR3 DNA follows: TGTGCCAGCAGTGAATTCGTCCTTGGGCTGGAGACCCAGTACTTC. Translated, it gives CASSEFVLGLETQYF.

This clonotype was observed once. This chain uses TRBV20-1 with TRBJ2-3, with 8 bases lining up with TRBD2. Germline V lookup: CDR1 DFQATT, CDR2 SNEGSKA (reference sequence). Trimming removed 3 bases from V and 2 bases from J; junction bases left unmatched: 1. The CDR3 consists of 13 residues. CDR3 residues: CSARTSATDTQYF. CDR3 coding DNA: TGCAGTGCTAGGACTAGCGCCACAGATACGCAGTATTTT.

This clonotype was seen a single time. This chain uses TRBV19 with TRBJ2-4; D is unresolved. Germline V gene lookup returns CDR1 LNHDA and CDR2 SQIVND (reference sequence). The CDR3 is 13 amino acids. Between the trimmed V and J ends, which lost 1 base and 7 bases, there was a span of 8 bases. In DNA form, the CDR3 reads TGTGCCAGTAGTATAGGTAACGTGAACATTCAGTACTTC. It encodes CASSIGNVNIQYF.

This clonotype was picked up a small number of times. This chain connects TRBV7-9 to TRBJ2-3, with D possibly TRBD1 on 5 matching bases. Per the germline V gene, CDR1 is SEHNR and CDR2 is FQNEAQ (reference sequence). CDR3 length: 17 amino acids. Trimming shortened V by 5 bases and J by 2 bases, and 20 bases separated the two germline ends. The CDR3 reads CASSPGQGRVATDTQYF. The CDR3 coding sequence is TGTGCCAGCAGCCCAGGGCAGGGCAGGGTGGCCACAGATACGCAGTATTTT.

This clonotype was seen a few times. This chain joins TRBV20-1 and TRBJ2-5, with no clear D. The germline CDR1 and CDR2 sequences are DFQATT and SNEGSKA (reference sequence). Deletions cut 6 bases from V and 5 bases from J, with 16 bases between. The CDR3 is 13 amino acids. The CDR3 nucleotides are TGCAGTGCGGCAGGTGGCCACCGGGAGACCCAGTACTTC. It specifies CSAAGGHRETQYF.

The genes are TRBV6-5 and TRBJ1-1; perhaps TRBD1 as D (6 bases). The CDR3 spans 16 residues. Germline assignment: CDR1 MNHEY and CDR2 SVGAGI. The V end lost 2 bases, the J end lost 1 base, and 14 bases lay between the germline ends. The CDR3 protein is CASSYKMGHRNTEAFF. The CDR3 DNA reads TGTGCCAGCAGTTACAAGATGGGACATAGGAACACTGAAGCTTTCTTT.

This clonotype has only a few counts. V usage is TRBV12-3 or TRBV12-4 and J usage is TRBJ2-7; 9 nucleotides match TRBD2. The trim removed 3 bases at V and 5 bases at J, leaving 5 bases unmatched. This CDR3 is 14 amino acids long. CDR3 region: CASSFSSGRDEQYF. CDR3 bases: TGTGCCAGCAGTTTTAGTAGCGGGAGAGACGAGCAGTACTTC.

This clonotype occurred a few times. V and J are TRBV2 and TRBJ1-5, with D possibly matching TRBD1 (5 bases). Deletions cut 6 bases from V and 7 bases from J, with 10 bases between. This CDR3 has 12 amino acids. The germline V gene encodes CDR1 SNHLY and CDR2 FYNNEI. This CDR3 reads CASSREAQPQHF. Here the CDR3 DNA reads TGTGCCAGCAGCAGGGAGGCCCAGCCCCAGCATTTT.

Only one count was recorded for this clonotype. CDR3 protein: CASSLTGTSGSTDTQYF. The CDR3 DNA reads as TGTGCCAGCAGCTTAACGGGGACTAGCGGGAGCACAGATACGCAGTATTTT. The rearrangement joins TRBV7-3 to TRBJ2-3; 12 bases agree with TRBD2. There are 17 residues in the CDR3. Looked up from germline, CDR1 is SGHTA and CDR2 is FQGTGA. Unmatched junction bases numbered 1, after V lost 0 bases and J lost 0 bases.

This chain joins TRBV19 and TRBJ2-5, with D unresolved. Germline V lookup: CDR1 LNHDA, CDR2 SQIVND (reference sequence). The length of the CDR3 is 12 residues. Trimming cost V 6 bases and J 5 bases, with 10 bases left between them. This chain's CDR3 is CASSWVGETQYF. The CDR3 DNA sequence: TGTGCCAGTAGCTGGGTCGGCGAGACCCAGTACTTC.

This rearrangement joins TRBV28 to TRBJ2-3; 14 nucleotides agree with TRBD2. Germline V gives CDR1 MDHEN, CDR2 SYDVKM. The CDR3 consists of 15 residues. V shed 5 bases, J shed 14 bases, and the junction held 12 bases outside the gene matches. The CDR3 reads CASSPGLAGDGLLYF. In DNA, the CDR3 is TGTGCCAGCAGTCCGGGACTAGCGGGAGACGGTTTACTGTATTTT.

The rearrangement joins TRBV5-4 to TRBJ1-1; 9 bases are shared with TRBD1. The V and J ends lost 4 bases and 5 bases, in that order; junction bases with no gene match: 9. The CDR3 is 15 residues long. The V gene's germline CDR1 is SGHNT and CDR2 YYREEE (reference sequence). The CDR3, as DNA: TGTGCCAGCAGCCGTTTACAGGGGGCTTGGACTGAAGCTTTCTTT. It codes for CASSRLQGAWTEAFF.

The chain joins TRBV7-9 to TRBJ1-2; possibly TRBD1 for D (5 bases). The CDR3 sequence is 14 residues long. The germline V and J ends were trimmed by 5 bases and 8 bases, with 18 bases remaining between them. The germline CDR1 and CDR2 sequences are SEHNR and FQNEAQ (reference sequence). The CDR3 here is CASSRDWQSGGYTF. The CDR3 nucleotides read TGTGCCAGCAGCCGGGACTGGCAATCGGGAGGCTACACCTTC.

The chain is built from TRBV20-1 and TRBJ2-7, with D perhaps assigned TRBD1 or TRBD2 (5 bases each). Per the germline V gene, CDR1 is DFQATT and CDR2 is SNEGSKA (reference sequence). The germline V and J ends were trimmed by 3 bases and 6 bases, with 18 bases remaining between them. There are 14 residues in the CDR3. CDR3 loop: CSARSQGDLGEQYF. CDR3 DNA: TGCAGTGCTAGGTCGCAGGGAGATCTCGGCGAGCAGTACTTC.

The chain has TRBV28 and TRBJ2-2; 8 positions agree with TRBD2. V was clipped by 7 bases and J by 6 bases; unmatched bases: 10. CDR3 length: 15 residues. The germline V gene encodes CDR1 MDHEN and CDR2 SYDVKM. The CDR3 coding sequence is TGTGCCAGCAAAATAAGAAGCGGGAGTTCCGGGGAGCTGTTTTTT. Residues: CASKIRSGSSGELFF. The whole variable domain, remainder taken from reference TRBV28 and TRBJ2-2, is DVKVTQSSRYLVKRTGEKVFLECVQDMDHENMFWYRQDPGLGLRLIYFSYDVKMKEKGDIPEGYSVSREKKERFSLILESASTNQTSMYLCASKIRSGSSGELFFGEGSRLTVL.

The chain combines TRBV6-8 with TRBJ1-5; no clear D. CDR3 size: 14 residues. CDR1 is MNHGY, CDR2 SAAAGT, per germline. The V and J ends lost 5 bases and 0 bases respectively, with 8 bases between them. CDR3 protein: CASSLSYSNQPQHF. The CDR3 region has the DNA TGTGCCAGCAGTCTGAGTTATAGCAATCAGCCCCAGCATTTT.

This clonotype was seen more than once but under ten times. V and J are TRBV2 and TRBJ2-5; unclear D gene. The CDR3 has 14 residues. Germline V CDR1 and CDR2: SNHLY, FYNNEI. V gave up 5 bases and J gave up 0 bases, with 10 bases separating them. CDR3 amino acids: CASSWTQNQETQYF. CDR3 in DNA: TGTGCCAGCAGTTGGACGCAAAACCAAGAGACCCAGTACTTC.

The chain joins TRBV19 to TRBJ1-1; the match to TRBD1 covers 7 bases. The junction had 7 bases not matched to a gene; V was cut back by 7 bases and J by 5 bases. The CDR3 consists of 13 residues. CDR1 is LNHDA and CDR2 is SQIVND in the germline V gene (reference sequence). CDR3 protein: CASTNRDRTEAFF. The CDR3 coding sequence is TGTGCCAGTACTAACCGGGACAGAACTGAAGCTTTCTTT.

The CDR3 sequence is CASSYPTGTSGSNEQFF. CDR3 in DNA: TGTGCCAGCAGTTACCCAACCGGGACTAGCGGGAGCAATGAGCAGTTCTTC. V gene TRBV6-5 combines with J gene TRBJ2-1, with 14 bases identical to TRBD2. The germline V gene has CDR1 MNHEY and CDR2 SVGAGI. V lost 2 bases to trimming and J lost 6 bases; unmatched junction nucleotides: 6. This CDR3 comprises 17 residues.

In DNA, the CDR3 is TGTGCCAGCAGCGGGCAACGTTGGGCGAACTATGGCTACACCTTC. Amino acid sequence: CASSGQRWANYGYTF. The chain is built from TRBV7-9 and TRBJ1-2; D is undetermined. The ends were cut back, 5 bases at V and 2 bases at J, with 15 bases in the middle. CDR3 length: 15 amino acids. Germline values: CDR1 SEHNR, CDR2 FQNEAQ (reference sequence).

V is TRBV2 and J is TRBJ2-7; D possibly matches TRBD1 or TRBD2 (5 bases each). Germline V CDR1 and CDR2: SNHLY, FYNNEI. V shed 5 bases and J shed 3 bases, with 11 bases lying between them. CDR3 length equals 13 residues. In nucleotides, the CDR3 is TGTGCCAGCAGTCGGGACGGTTTCTACGAGCAGTACTTC. Protein sequence: CASSRDGFYEQYF. Combining the CDR3 with reference TRBV2 and TRBJ2-7 gives the whole variable domain EPEVTQTPSHQVTQMGQEVILRCVPISNHLYFYWYRQILGQKVEFLVSFYNNEISEKSEIFDDQFSVERPDGSNFTLKIRSTKLEDSAMYFCASSRDGFYEQYFGPGTRLTVT.

This clonotype was seen more than once but under ten times. The chain uses TRBV19 and TRBJ2-7, with a weak D call TRBD1 (6 bases). CDR1 LNHDA and CDR2 SQIVND come from the germline V gene (reference sequence). The CDR3 length is 15 residues. V lost 4 bases, J lost 0 bases, and 13 bases lay in between. The CDR3 loop reads CASSTTGSSSYEQYF. The CDR3 bases are TGTGCCAGTAGTACGACAGGATCGAGCTCCTACGAGCAGTACTTC.